Listed below are T cell receptor beta chains from one sample, sequenced in a study of a mutant IDH1 vaccine in newly diagnosed glioma. The assay was immunoSEQ multiplex PCR, and TCRdb's table has in-frame clones only and misses some. Among about 66,000 clones listed, approximately 84% were seen once. The antigens these receptors bind are not known. The sequences come from PBMCs, collected from a glioma patient whose treatment included an IDH1 peptide vaccine. The receptors stem from a woman aged 50 to 60 with glioma. CDR3s include the opening cysteine and the closing phenylalanine or tryptophan. Fields, in order: CDR3 protein, CDR3 DNA, clone size, V gene, J gene, D gene. The D gene is left open where the match is weak. The size of a clone is reported for some rows only, either as once, few or many, or as a class for expanded clones.

cdr3_aa: CSVGSRQGISYEQYF
cdr3_nt: TGCAGCGTTGGCTCCCGACAGGGGATATCGTACGAGCAGTACTTC
clone_size: NA
v_call: TRBV29-1
j_call: TRBJ2-7
d_call: TRBD1

cdr3_aa: CASSEPLVDGYTF
cdr3_nt: TGTGCCAGCAGTGAACCCCTGGTAGATGGCTACACCTTC
clone_size: NA
v_call: TRBV2
j_call: TRBJ1-2
d_call: NA

cdr3_aa: CASSTSSGGYEQYF
cdr3_nt: TGTGCCAGCAGCACATCTAGCGGGGGCTACGAGCAGTACTTC
clone_size: NA
v_call: TRBV7-2
j_call: TRBJ2-7
d_call: TRBD2

cdr3_aa: CASRFRDRVNSPLHF
cdr3_nt: TGCGCCAGCAGATTCCGCGACAGGGTGAATTCACCCCTCCACTTT
clone_size: NA
v_call: TRBV10-1
j_call: TRBJ1-6
d_call: TRBD1

cdr3_aa: CASSFREEQYF
cdr3_nt: TGCGCCAGCAGCTTTCGAGAAGAGCAGTACTTC
clone_size: NA
v_call: TRBV5-1
j_call: TRBJ2-7
d_call: NA

cdr3_aa: CASSIRENKNIQYF
cdr3_nt: TGTGCCAGTAGTATTAGGGAGAACAAAAACATTCAGTACTTC
clone_size: NA
v_call: TRBV19
j_call: TRBJ2-4
d_call: NA

cdr3_aa: CASSRDRWLGEAFF
cdr3_nt: TGTGCCAGCAGTCGGGACAGGTGGCTGGGTGAAGCTTTCTTT
clone_size: once
v_call: TRBV6-1
j_call: TRBJ1-1
d_call: TRBD1

cdr3_aa: CASSYSAQISGNTIYF
cdr3_nt: TGTGCCAGCAGTTACTCGGCACAAATCTCTGGAAACACCATATATTTT
clone_size: NA
v_call: TRBV6-5
j_call: TRBJ1-3
d_call: NA

cdr3_aa: CASRPSTGNNEKLFF
cdr3_nt: TGTGCCAGTCGTCCATCAACAGGCAATAATGAAAAACTGTTTTTT
clone_size: once
v_call: TRBV7-9
j_call: TRBJ1-4
d_call: NA

cdr3_aa: CASSTANSLADYGYTF
cdr3_nt: TGTGCCAGTAGTACCGCGAATTCCCTAGCAGACTATGGCTACACCTTC
clone_size: NA
v_call: TRBV19
j_call: TRBJ1-2
d_call: NA

cdr3_aa: CASSSQPRQPQHF
cdr3_nt: TGTGCCAGCAGCTCTCAGCCCCGCCAGCCCCAGCATTTT
clone_size: NA
v_call: TRBV7-2
j_call: TRBJ1-5
d_call: NA

cdr3_aa: CASSDQGEKLFF
cdr3_nt: TGTGCCAGCAGTGACCAGGGGGAAAAACTGTTTTTT
clone_size: NA
v_call: TRBV6-1
j_call: TRBJ1-4
d_call: NA

cdr3_aa: CASSLSGGGDTQYF
cdr3_nt: TGTGCCAGCAGTCTTAGCGGGGGCGGAGATACGCAGTATTTT
clone_size: NA
v_call: TRBV6-4
j_call: TRBJ2-3
d_call: TRBD2

cdr3_aa: CSVVSGNYGYTF
cdr3_nt: TGCAGCGTTGTGTCGGGGAACTATGGCTACACCTTC
clone_size: few
v_call: TRBV29-1
j_call: TRBJ1-2
d_call: NA

cdr3_aa: CASSERGFNQPQHF
cdr3_nt: TGTGCCAGCAGTGAGAGGGGGTTCAATCAGCCCCAGCATTTT
clone_size: once
v_call: TRBV6-4
j_call: TRBJ1-5
d_call: NA

cdr3_aa: CASSLAEGSSTDTQYF
cdr3_nt: TGCGCCAGCAGCTTGGCCGAGGGGTCTAGCACAGATACGCAGTATTTT
clone_size: NA
v_call: TRBV5-1
j_call: TRBJ2-3
d_call: NA

cdr3_aa: CASSYGEGLVICEQYF
cdr3_nt: TGTGCCAGCAGTTACGGTGAAGGTTTAGTGATTTGCGAGCAGTACTTC
clone_size: NA
v_call: TRBV6-5
j_call: TRBJ2-7
d_call: NA

cdr3_aa: CASSSVGLSSPLHF
cdr3_nt: TGTGCCAGCAGTAGCGTGGGGCTTAGTTCACCCCTCCACTTT
clone_size: NA
v_call: TRBV27
j_call: TRBJ1-6
d_call: NA

cdr3_aa: CASSLGTSGGQEQYF
cdr3_nt: TGCGCCAGCAGCTTGGGGACTAGCGGGGGTCAGGAGCAGTACTTC
clone_size: NA
v_call: TRBV5-1
j_call: TRBJ2-5
d_call: TRBD2

cdr3_aa: CAISGADGRSYNEQFF
cdr3_nt: TGTGCCATCAGTGGGGCGGACGGGAGAAGTTACAATGAGCAGTTCTTC
clone_size: NA
v_call: TRBV10-3
j_call: TRBJ2-1
d_call: NA

cdr3_aa: CAISVGGGNTEAFF
cdr3_nt: TGTGCCATCAGTGTGGGCGGCGGGAACACTGAAGCTTTCTTT
clone_size: NA
v_call: TRBV10-3
j_call: TRBJ1-1
d_call: NA

cdr3_aa: CAISESGGGELFF
cdr3_nt: TGTGCCATCAGTGAGTCGGGCGGCGGGGAGCTGTTTTTT
clone_size: NA
v_call: TRBV10-3
j_call: TRBJ2-2
d_call: NA

cdr3_aa: CASSLYIGGVADTQYF
cdr3_nt: TGTGCCAGCAGCTTGTATATAGGGGGCGTCGCGGATACGCAGTATTTT
clone_size: NA
v_call: TRBV5-4
j_call: TRBJ2-3
d_call: TRBD1

cdr3_aa: CASRLGSSYNSPLHF
cdr3_nt: TGTGCCAGCAGGCTTGGGAGCTCCTATAATTCACCCCTCCACTTT
clone_size: NA
v_call: TRBV9
j_call: TRBJ1-6
d_call: NA

cdr3_aa: CASSLYQSRDRNTEAFF
cdr3_nt: TGTGCCAGCAGCCTTTATCAATCCCGGGACAGGAACACTGAAGCTTTCTTT
clone_size: NA
v_call: TRBV5-4
j_call: TRBJ1-1
d_call: TRBD1

cdr3_aa: CASSLQGGPRNEQFF
cdr3_nt: TGTGCCAGCAGCTTACAAGGGGGCCCTCGGAATGAGCAGTTCTTC
clone_size: NA
v_call: TRBV7-2
j_call: TRBJ2-1
d_call: TRBD1

cdr3_aa: CASSSLGAGANVLTF
cdr3_nt: TGTGCCAGTAGTTCCTTGGGGGCTGGGGCCAACGTCCTGACTTTC
clone_size: NA
v_call: TRBV19
j_call: TRBJ2-6
d_call: NA

cdr3_aa: CASSDGTEKNNQPQHF
cdr3_nt: TGTGCCAGCAGCGATGGGACAGAAAAAAACAATCAGCCCCAGCATTTT
clone_size: NA
v_call: TRBV5-5
j_call: TRBJ1-5
d_call: TRBD1

cdr3_aa: CASSLVRGRLEKLFF
cdr3_nt: TGTGCCAGCAGCTTAGTCAGGGGGCGACTTGAAAAACTGTTTTTT
clone_size: NA
v_call: TRBV7-6
j_call: TRBJ1-4
d_call: TRBD1

cdr3_aa: CASSEDREPYNEQFF
cdr3_nt: TGTGCCAGCAGCGAGGACAGGGAGCCCTACAATGAGCAGTTCTTC
clone_size: NA
v_call: TRBV7-8
j_call: TRBJ2-1
d_call: TRBD1

cdr3_aa: CASKVNTEAFF
cdr3_nt: TGTGCCAGTAAGGTGAACACTGAAGCTTTCTTT
clone_size: NA
v_call: TRBV19
j_call: TRBJ1-1
d_call: NA

cdr3_aa: CASSLATGKDSPLHF
cdr3_nt: TGTGCCAGCAGCTTGGCGACAGGGAAGGATTCACCCCTCCACTTT
clone_size: NA
v_call: TRBV5-6
j_call: TRBJ1-6
d_call: TRBD1

cdr3_aa: CASNNGRDSGNTIYF
cdr3_nt: TGTGCCAGCAATAATGGGAGAGACTCTGGAAACACCATATATTTT
clone_size: NA
v_call: TRBV6-6
j_call: TRBJ1-3
d_call: NA

cdr3_aa: CASSFGQGNSPLHF
cdr3_nt: TGTGCCAGCAGCTTCGGGCAGGGGAATTCACCCCTCCACTTT
clone_size: NA
v_call: TRBV5-4
j_call: TRBJ1-6
d_call: NA

cdr3_aa: CASSSGLAGETQYF
cdr3_nt: TGTGCCAGCAGCTCGGGACTAGCGGGAGAGACCCAGTACTTC
clone_size: once
v_call: TRBV7-3
j_call: TRBJ2-5
d_call: TRBD2

cdr3_aa: CASSPQREDGYTF
cdr3_nt: TGCGCCAGCAGTCCCCAAAGGGAAGATGGCTACACCTTC
clone_size: NA
v_call: TRBV10-1
j_call: TRBJ1-2
d_call: NA